A selection of T cell receptor beta chains follows, all from one sample in a study of blood T cell repertoires in COVID-19. Sequenced by immunoSEQ multiplex PCR; TCRdb stores in-frame clones only, minus some. Of 240,000 or so clones in the sample, roughly nine tenths were seen once. Sample: peripheral blood. The source is a man aged 55-75 years with acute or convalescent COVID-19. Both conserved end residues are trimmed from each CDR3. Expanded clones get a size class; other rows say once, few or many, or leave the size out.

>-|TRBV28|TRBJ1-5
ASRPTGSNQPQH
>-|TRBV30|TRBJ2-1
AWSLTPKNEQF
>-|TRBV7-2|TRBJ1-5
ASSSRQGNQPQH
>-|TRBV27|TRBJ2-7
ASSLGQTLSYEQY
>-|TRBV28|TRBJ1-5
ASSLGVGTGSLYPQH
>-|TRBV4-1|TRBJ2-7
ASSLSGTGNYEQY
>-|TRBV24-1|TRBJ2-4
ATSDMTGGDDIQY
>-|TRBV28|TRBJ1-2
ASSLSPFAEDSYGYT
>-|TRBV7-3|TRBJ2-1
ASAGGPSSYNEQF
>-|TRBV28|TRBJ2-2
ASSLFTLGQNTGELF
>once|TRBV7-9|TRBJ1-1
ASSLSRSDTEAF
>-|TRBV20-1|TRBJ2-7
SARTGFEQY
>once|TRBV7-3|TRBJ2-1
ASSPPGTGSSNEQF
>-|TRBV7-2|TRBJ2-6
ASSLGSHSGANVLT
>-|TRBV28|TRBJ2-5
ASRNQDQETQY
>once|TRBV11-3|TRBJ2-4
ASSLDGAIATENIQY
>-|TRBV3-1/TRBV3-2|TRBJ1-5
ASFIGRGNQPQH
>once|TRBV11-1|TRBJ1-6
ASSLRGSSYNSPLH
>-|TRBV30|TRBJ1-1
AWSVRIGYAAF
>-|TRBV7-9|TRBJ2-7
ASSLEAGPHEQY
>few|TRBV28|TRBJ2-3
ASSLVADSTDTQY
>-|TRBV9|TRBJ2-7
ASFHQGAIASNEQY
>-|TRBV28|TRBJ2-7
ASRRTGTSGRATREQY
>-|TRBV5-1|TRBJ2-1
ASSLAGPGDRASNEQF
>-|TRBV5-1|TRBJ1-2
ASSSRQGDYGYT
>-|TRBV3-1/TRBV3-2|TRBJ2-3
ASSHVPDTQY
>-|TRBV28|TRBJ2-1
ASSSPSRQNNEQF
>-|TRBV7-3|TRBJ2-1
ASSSGLAGVEQF
>-|TRBV4-2|TRBJ2-1
ASSQDGTSGSYEQF
>-|TRBV6-5|TRBJ1-5
ATHRGGPNQPQH
>once|TRBV6-5|TRBJ1-6
ASSNGGSPLH
>-|TRBV6-2/TRBV6-3|TRBJ1-5
ASSYRPRGRNQPQH
>once|TRBV18|TRBJ2-7
ASSPRVQYEQY
>-|TRBV7-2|TRBJ1-2
ASSLGLRENGYT
>-|TRBV27|TRBJ1-1
ASSQNRGGYTEAF
>-|TRBV7-2|TRBJ2-7
ASSLAQGLGVYEQY
>-|TRBV6-5|TRBJ1-1
ASRSGGLTEAF
>few|TRBV28|TRBJ1-1
ASITKAQRAF
>-|TRBV5-1|TRBJ2-2
ASSTETGPLDTGELF
>-|TRBV29-1|TRBJ2-5
SATLAGWSQY